These T cell receptor beta chains were read from a single sample in a study of blood T cell repertoires in COVID-19. The method was immunoSEQ multiplex PCR; TCRdb's version includes in-frame clones alone and lacks a portion of them. The data contain 200,000 to 250,000 clones, 75% to 90% of them singletons. The sequenced material came from peripheral blood. The origin of the receptors is a man under 40 with COVID-19, enrolled during active disease. Both conserved end residues are trimmed from each CDR3.

J gene,V gene,CDR3 protein
TRBJ2-7,TRBV10-3,AIRDTGYEQY
TRBJ1-3,TRBV6-5,ASSRGGLSGNTIY
TRBJ1-2,TRBV5-6,ASSLVLGPGNYGYT
TRBJ1-6,TRBV4-1,ASSQVRQGAKSSPLH
TRBJ2-7,TRBV7-2,ASSSNPSLEQY
TRBJ2-1,TRBV5-1,ASSGDGTGGIDEQF
TRBJ2-2,TRBV4-1,ASSQDGGTGRIVTGELF
TRBJ2-7,TRBV3-1/TRBV3-2,ASSQRGRDRGSEQY
TRBJ2-1,TRBV18,ASSPPTTYNEQF
TRBJ2-2,TRBV5-4,ASSLRDRNTGELF
TRBJ1-2,TRBV24-1,ATSDASRRYGYT
TRBJ2-4,TRBV25-1,ASSSVALNIQY
TRBJ1-2,TRBV5-4,ASSLERAQGTGYT
TRBJ2-2,TRBV7-3,ASSPLSGGELF
TRBJ1-1,TRBV7-9,ASSLMEDTEAF
TRBJ2-2,TRBV7-9,ASSLETSRRGTGELF
TRBJ1-5,TRBV7-8,ASSLEGVYSNQPQH
TRBJ2-1,TRBV4-2,ASSQESSWLYNEQF
TRBJ2-1,TRBV9,ASSASPSGREQF
TRBJ1-2,TRBV7-9,ASSSSRGPLYGYT
TRBJ1-1,TRBV30,ALQGALLNTEAF
TRBJ2-1,TRBV12-3/TRBV12-4,ASSLVRDKQF
TRBJ2-7,TRBV7-3,ASSTTGTSGRIYEQY
TRBJ2-7,TRBV7-2,ASSLAFLAGGREQY
TRBJ1-1,TRBV19,ASSISRGTVNTEAF
TRBJ1-2,TRBV4-3,ASSQGGGGRFYGYT
TRBJ1-5,TRBV6-2/TRBV6-3,ASSYEIRGLSSNQPQH
TRBJ1-2,TRBV7-9,ASSSQGALGYGYT
TRBJ2-7,TRBV6-5,ASRTGGESYEQY
TRBJ1-2,TRBV5-1,ASSFRFGGSSYGYT
TRBJ1-5,TRBV5-6,ASSWDREGPQH
TRBJ2-1,TRBV11-3,ASSLGGREQF
TRBJ1-1,TRBV6-6,ASSYSPQTEAF
TRBJ2-7,TRBV27,ASSMTSGSSYEQY
TRBJ2-7,TRBV6-2/TRBV6-3,ASSYYRGPYEQY
TRBJ2-7,TRBV5-1,ASSLAPRAGSFNEQY
TRBJ1-5,TRBV7-2,ASRDTGTNQPQH
TRBJ1-1,TRBV3-1/TRBV3-2,ASSQVGTGR
TRBJ1-1,TRBV11-2,ASSAQTGAGTEAF
TRBJ1-2,TRBV10-3,AINSDRGKEANYGYT